This T cell receptor beta chain came from a study of response to subunit inactivated influenza vaccine. Many counts were recorded for this clonotype. The V end was cut by 5 bases, the J end by 5 bases, with 14 bases between. Germline V gene lookup returns CDR1 SQVTM and CDR2 ANQGSEA. This CDR3 is 13 amino acids long. TCRdb analysed the RT-PCR reads with MiXCR anew, one entry per CDR3 protein. The table records about 540,000 distinct CDR3 sequences, around 21% of them present only once. These sequences were also reported in another study, on T cells expressing NK-cell markers. As reported in that work: For TCR beta, cDNA was produced by 5'RACE template switching with UMIs. The authors sequenced eight donors, of whom seven were HCMV-seropositive and one was seronegative. The dominant NKG2C+ clonotypes represented about 1.0-8% of CD8+ T cells in five or six donors. These same clonotypes (in several donors) also led the CD3+CD56-NKG2C+ fraction.

This clonotype was sampled from a man aged 45-65 years who received an inactivated influenza vaccine. This rearrangement joins TRBV29-1 to TRBJ2-3; either TRBD1 or TRBD2 may fit D (6 bases each). The sequenced sample was CD4+ T cells sorted from PBMCs, obtained approximately 12 days after vaccination. CDR3 loop: CSVRGAGGDTQYF. CDR3 bases: TGCAGCGTTAGGGGGGCTGGGGGAGATACGCAGTATTTT.